The 19 T cell receptor beta chains listed next were all sequenced from one sample in a study of T cells in tuberculosis. Sorting used thawed, overnight-rested PBMC stained with anti-CD3, a viability dye and GMM-loaded CD1B tetramer. CD1B tetramers were loaded with Rhodococcus equi-derived C32 glucose monomycolate. Repertoires were generated with immunoSEQ multiplex PCR, while TCRdb's copy carries only in-frame clones and drops some. Of around 60,000 clones listed, under 90% are singletons. Sequencing was done on a sample of CD1b-GMM tetramer-negative cells sorted from PBMCs. These receptors were collected from an adult woman with latent tuberculosis.

V is TRBV7-9 and J is TRBJ2-3; a possible D gene is TRBD2 (5 bases). The germline V gene encodes CDR1 SEHNR and CDR2 FQNEAQ (reference sequence). This CDR3 is 15 amino acids long. V lost 5 bases, J lost 4 bases, and 16 bases lay in between. The CDR3 DNA sequence: TGTGCCAGCAGCCCCCAGTGGCTAGCTGCAGATACGCAGTATTTT. Its protein product is CASSPQWLAADTQYF.

The chain is built from TRBV11-3 and TRBJ1-2; D perhaps matches TRBD1 (6 bases). Per the germline V gene, CDR1 is SGHNT and CDR2 is YENEEA. The germline V and J ends were trimmed by 1 base and 3 bases, with 9 bases remaining between them. The CDR3 totals 14 residues. The CDR3 sequence is CASSLVGADYGYTF. The CDR3 DNA reads TGTGCCAGCAGCTTAGTGGGGGCGGACTATGGCTACACCTTC.

This clone was seen a few times. V and J are TRBV28 and TRBJ2-6; D gene uncertain. The CDR3 loop spans 14 amino acids. V lost 2 bases and J lost 0, with 2 bases in between. CDR1 is MDHEN, CDR2 SYDVKM, per germline. CDR3 DNA: TGTGCCAGCAGTTTACGCTCTGGGGCCAACGTCCTGACTTTC. Translating gives CASSLRSGANVLTF.

This clone has just one count. The rearrangement joins TRBV19 to TRBJ2-1; D may be TRBD2 (6 bases). The CDR3 is 13 residues long. Germline V CDR1 and CDR2: LNHDA, SQIVND (reference sequence). Trimming shortened V by 6 bases and J by 10 bases, and 16 bases separated the two germline ends. The DNA of the CDR3 is TGTGCCAGTAGATACCGGGCGGGGTACGAGCAGTTCTTC. It translates to CASRYRAGYEQFF.

This sequence joins TRBV5-1 and TRBJ1-1; no reliable D call. CDR3 length equals 14 residues. Trimming left V 1 base short and J 4 bases short, with 11 bases between. CDR1 and CDR2 (germline): SGHRS, YFSETQ. The CDR3, as DNA: TGCGCCAGCAGCTTGAACGGGAGGCGCACTGAAGCTTTCTTT. Translation gives CASSLNGRRTEAFF. Full variable domain (remainder filled in from reference TRBV5-1 and TRBJ1-1): KAGVTQTPRYLIKTRGQQVTLSCSPISGHRSVSWYQQTPGQGLQFLFEYFSETQRNKGNFPGRFSGRQFSNSRSEMNVSTLELGDSALYLCASSLNGRRTEAFFGQGTRLTVV.

The V call is TRBV19, the J call TRBJ1-4; TRBD1 matches 7 bases. CDR3 length: 14 amino acids. Germline CDR1 and CDR2: LNHDA and SQIVND (reference sequence). Germline trimming cut 6 bases from V and 4 bases from J; bases unmatched to any gene: 5. The chain's CDR3 is CASSNRGGNEKLFF. CDR3 nucleotide sequence: TGTGCCAGTAGCAACAGGGGAGGTAATGAAAAACTGTTTTTT.

The chain couples TRBV4-3 to TRBJ1-2; 7 bases agree with TRBD1. The ends lost 4 bases at V and 0 bases at J; junction bases unmatched: 2. Germline-derived CDR1 and CDR2 are LGHNA and YSLEER. This CDR3 contains 14 residues. CDR3 DNA sequence: TGCGCCAGCAGCCCAGGGACAGCTAACTATGGCTACACCTTC. It yields the protein CASSPGTANYGYTF.

The chain combines TRBV4-2 with TRBJ1-2, with a weak D call TRBD1 (5 bases). Germline CDR1 is LGHNA and CDR2 is YNFKEQ. The CDR3 spans 15 residues. V lost 0 bases and J lost 8, with 16 bases in between. This chain's CDR3 is CASSQDLQGPGGYTF. In DNA form, the CDR3 reads TGTGCCAGCAGCCAAGATCTTCAGGGCCCAGGGGGCTACACCTTC.

In the case of this clone: This sample includes further DNA sequences coding for the same CDR3. The CDR3 protein is CASSLGGGYEQYF. CDR3 in DNA: TGTGCCAGCAGTTTAGGGGGGGGATACGAGCAGTACTTC. V is TRBV28 and J is TRBJ2-7; 7 bases line up with TRBD2. CDR1 is MDHEN and CDR2 is SYDVKM in the germline V gene. The CDR3 runs to 13 residues. V shed 2 bases, J shed 4 bases, and the junction held 2 bases outside the gene matches.

This clone was observed once. J is TRBJ1-2 and V is TRBV19; tentatively, D is TRBD1 (5 bases). The CDR3 is made up of 14 amino acids. Germline loops: CDR1 LNHDA, CDR2 SQIVND (reference sequence). V was shortened by 1 base and J by 5 bases, with 11 bases between the two germline ends. CDR3 coding DNA: TGTGCCAGTAGTATAGTAGGAGGGGAATATGGCTACACCTTC. Translated: CASSIVGGEYGYTF.

The V call is TRBV5-8, the J call TRBJ2-1, with D possibly TRBD1 on 5 matching bases. The ends were cut back, 1 base at V and 0 bases at J, with 8 bases in the middle. This CDR3 comprises 15 residues. CDR1 and CDR2 from the germline V gene are SGHTS and YDEGEE. CDR3 residues: CASSLSGNSYNEQFF. The CDR3 DNA reads as TGTGCCAGCAGCTTGTCAGGGAACTCCTACAATGAGCAGTTCTTC.

This clone came up a few times. V gene TRBV7-2 combines with J gene TRBJ2-3, with TRBD1 identical over 7 bases. Germline values: CDR1 SGHTA, CDR2 FQGNSA. The CDR3 runs to 13 residues. V gave up 5 bases and J gave up 3 bases; unmatched junction bases: 2. CDR3 in amino acids: CASSQGVTDTQYF. CDR3 bases: TGTGCCAGCAGCCAGGGGGTAACAGATACGCAGTATTTT.

J is TRBJ2-3 and V is TRBV6-1; TRBD2 is a possible D gene (5 bases). This CDR3 has 9 residues. V was trimmed by 8 bases and J by 8 bases, leaving 5 bases between them. The V gene's germline CDR1 is MNHNS and CDR2 SASEGT. This CDR3 reads CASGSTQYF. DNA for the CDR3: TGTGCCAGCGGGAGTACGCAGTATTTT.

The V gene is TRBV7-3, the J gene TRBJ2-3; weak D call: TRBD2 (6 bases). Germline V gives CDR1 SGHTA, CDR2 FQGTGA. V lost 5 bases, J lost 7 bases, and 19 bases lay in between. The CDR3 has 15 residues. CDR3 sequence: CASSLGTGSMYTQYF. CDR3 DNA sequence: TGTGCCAGCAGCCTAGGGACTGGGAGCATGTATACGCAGTATTTT.

This chain links TRBV4-3 with TRBJ2-5; D perhaps matches TRBD2 (6 bases). Germline CDR1 is LGHNA and CDR2 is YSLEER. The germline V and J ends were trimmed by 2 bases and 2 bases, with 15 bases remaining between them. The CDR3 is 16 residues long. The CDR3 DNA is TGCGCCAGCAGCCAACGATCCGGGACTCCGCAAGAGACCCAGTACTTC. Its translation is CASSQRSGTPQETQYF.

The V gene is TRBV5-6, the J gene TRBJ2-5; 9 positions agree with TRBD1. The CDR3 covers 16 residues. Looked up from germline, CDR1 is SGHDT and CDR2 is YYEEEE. Trimming took 3 bases from V and 8 from J; bases not matched to a gene: 14. The CDR3 is CASSWDRATKGKTQYF. The CDR3 bases are TGTGCCAGCAGCTGGGACAGGGCTACGAAGGGAAAAACCCAGTACTTC.

V usage is TRBV7-2 and J usage is TRBJ1-6; a possible D gene is TRBD1 (5 bases). The germline V gene encodes CDR1 SGHTA and CDR2 FQGNSA. The CDR3 totals 16 residues. V was trimmed by 5 bases and J by 7 bases, leaving 18 bases between them. The CDR3 DNA sequence: TGTGCCAGCAGCCCCCGGGGGGGGACGTTGAATTCACCCCTCCACTTT. Its protein product is CASSPRGGTLNSPLHF.

Only a few counts were recorded for this clone. V and J are TRBV7-8 and TRBJ2-7; 7 positions agree with TRBD2. V was pared by 1 base and J by 6 bases, with 9 bases of the junction left unmatched. The CDR3 extends over 15 amino acids. Germline CDR1 reads SGHVS; CDR2 reads FQNEAQ. CDR3 coding DNA: TGTGCCAGCAGCTTAGTAGGTGGGCTAGCGGCCGAGCAGTACTTC. Protein: CASSLVGGLAAEQYF.

V is TRBV6-1 and J is TRBJ2-7; 8 nucleotides align to TRBD1. Per germline, CDR1 MNHNS and CDR2 SASEGT. This CDR3 region has 14 residues. V was pared by 5 bases and J by 3 bases, with 6 bases of the junction left unmatched. The CDR3 protein is CASSRDRSGYEQYF. CDR3 in DNA: TGTGCCAGCAGTAGGGACAGGTCAGGCTACGAGCAGTACTTC.